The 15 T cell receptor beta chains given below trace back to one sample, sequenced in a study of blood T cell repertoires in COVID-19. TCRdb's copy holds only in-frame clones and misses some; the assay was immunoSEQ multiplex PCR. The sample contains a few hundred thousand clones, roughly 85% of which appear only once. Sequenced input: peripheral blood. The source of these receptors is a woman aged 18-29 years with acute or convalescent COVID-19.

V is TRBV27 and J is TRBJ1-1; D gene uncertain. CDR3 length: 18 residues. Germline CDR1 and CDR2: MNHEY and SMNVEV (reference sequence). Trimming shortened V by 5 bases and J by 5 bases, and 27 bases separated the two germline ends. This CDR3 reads CASSPGRAGGGLRTEAFF. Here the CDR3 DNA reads TGTGCCAGCAGTCCTGGGCGAGCGGGAGGAGGGTTGCGGACTGAAGCTTTCTTT.

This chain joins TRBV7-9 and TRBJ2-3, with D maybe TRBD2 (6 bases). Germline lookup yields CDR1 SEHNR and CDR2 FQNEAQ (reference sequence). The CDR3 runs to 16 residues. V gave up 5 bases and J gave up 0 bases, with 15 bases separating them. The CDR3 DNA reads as TGTGCCAGCAGCGGTGGGGTAGCGGAGAGCACAGATACGCAGTATTTT. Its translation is CASSGGVAESTDTQYF. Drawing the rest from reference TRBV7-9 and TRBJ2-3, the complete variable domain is DTGVSQNPRHKITKRGQNVTFRCDPISEHNRLYWYRQTLGQGPEFLTYFQNEAQLEKSRLLSDRFSAERPKGSFSTLEIQRTEQGDSAMYLCASSGGVAESTDTQYFGPGTRLTVL.

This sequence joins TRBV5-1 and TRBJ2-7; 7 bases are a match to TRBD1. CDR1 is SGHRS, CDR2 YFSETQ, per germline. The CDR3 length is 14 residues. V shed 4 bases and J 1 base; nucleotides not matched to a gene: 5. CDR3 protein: CASSTGTVSYEQYF. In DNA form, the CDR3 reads TGCGCCAGCAGCACCGGGACAGTGTCCTACGAGCAGTACTTC.

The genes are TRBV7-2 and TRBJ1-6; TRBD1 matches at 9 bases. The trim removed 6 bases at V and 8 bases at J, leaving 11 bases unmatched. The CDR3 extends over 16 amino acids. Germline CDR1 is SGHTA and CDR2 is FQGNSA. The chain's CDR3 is CASSSFRDRVDSPLHF. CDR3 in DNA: TGTGCCAGCAGTTCGTTTCGGGACAGGGTCGATTCACCCCTCCACTTT.

Written as DNA, the CDR3 is TGTGCCAGCAGCGGTGCCCCAGATACGCAGTATTTT. Residues: CASSGAPDTQYF. The chain employs TRBV12-3 or TRBV12-4 and TRBJ2-3; D remains ambiguous. This CDR3 has 12 amino acids. V was shortened by 6 bases and J by 4 bases, with 8 bases between the two germline ends.

The CDR3 DNA sequence: TGTGCCAGCAGTCAACAGAGCGGGGGGGAATCCTACGAGCAGTACTTC. Protein product: CASSQQSGGESYEQYF. The V and J genes are TRBV27 and TRBJ2-7, with TRBD2 matching over 10 bases. The CDR3 runs to 16 residues. V gave up 5 bases and J gave up 1 base; unmatched junction bases: 8. The germline V gene encodes CDR1 MNHEY and CDR2 SMNVEV (reference sequence).

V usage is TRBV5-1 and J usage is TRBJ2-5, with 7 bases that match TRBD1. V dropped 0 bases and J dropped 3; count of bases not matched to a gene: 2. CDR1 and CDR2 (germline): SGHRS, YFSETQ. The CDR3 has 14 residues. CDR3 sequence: CASSLEGQKETQYF. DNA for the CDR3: TGCGCCAGCAGCTTGGAGGGACAGAAAGAGACCCAGTACTTC.

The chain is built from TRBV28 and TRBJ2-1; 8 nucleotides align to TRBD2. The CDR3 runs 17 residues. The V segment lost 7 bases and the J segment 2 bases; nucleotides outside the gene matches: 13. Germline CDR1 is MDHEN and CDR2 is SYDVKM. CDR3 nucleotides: TGTGCCAGCAAATCCCCAGCGGGAGTCCCCCCCTACAATGAGCAGTTCTTC. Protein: CASKSPAGVPPYNEQFF.

CDR3 sequence: CSASASGYNEQFF. DNA of the CDR3: TGCAGTGCTAGTGCTAGCGGTTACAATGAGCAGTTCTTC. V usage is TRBV20-1 and J usage is TRBJ2-1; 7 bases align to TRBD2. V gave up 3 bases and J gave up 4 bases; unmatched junction bases: 3. The CDR3 consists of 13 residues. Looked up from germline, CDR1 is DFQATT and CDR2 is SNEGSKA (reference sequence).

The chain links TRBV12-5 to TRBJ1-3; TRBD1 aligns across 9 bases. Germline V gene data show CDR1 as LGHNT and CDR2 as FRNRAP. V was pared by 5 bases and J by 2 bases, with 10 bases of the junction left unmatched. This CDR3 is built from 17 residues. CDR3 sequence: CASGPGTGRQAGNTIYF. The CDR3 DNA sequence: TGTGCTAGTGGTCCCGGGACAGGGCGTCAGGCTGGAAACACCATATATTTT.

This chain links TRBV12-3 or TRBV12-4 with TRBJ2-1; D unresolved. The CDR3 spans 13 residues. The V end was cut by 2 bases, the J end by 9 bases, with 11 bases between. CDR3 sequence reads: CASSLSAMSEQFF. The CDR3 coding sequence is TGTGCCAGCAGTTTATCCGCGATGAGTGAGCAGTTCTTC.

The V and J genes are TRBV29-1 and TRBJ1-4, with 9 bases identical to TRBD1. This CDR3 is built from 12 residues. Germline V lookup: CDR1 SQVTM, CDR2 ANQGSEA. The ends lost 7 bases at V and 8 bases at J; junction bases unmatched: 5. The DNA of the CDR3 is TGCAGCGGGGACAGGGTGGAAGAAAAACTGTTTTTT. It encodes CSGDRVEEKLFF. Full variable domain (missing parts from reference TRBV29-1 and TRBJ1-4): SAVISQKPSRDICQRGTSLTIQCQVDSQVTMMFWYRQQPGQSLTLIATANQGSEATYESGFVIDKFPISRPNLTFSTLTVSNMSPEDSSIYLCSGDRVEEKLFFGSGTQLSVL.

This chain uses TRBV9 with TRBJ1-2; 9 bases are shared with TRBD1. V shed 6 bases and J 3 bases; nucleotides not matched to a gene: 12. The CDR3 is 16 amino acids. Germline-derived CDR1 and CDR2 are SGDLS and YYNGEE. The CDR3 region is CASTNTRTGVDYGYTF. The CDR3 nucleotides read TGTGCCAGCACCAATACTAGGACAGGGGTAGACTATGGCTACACCTTC.

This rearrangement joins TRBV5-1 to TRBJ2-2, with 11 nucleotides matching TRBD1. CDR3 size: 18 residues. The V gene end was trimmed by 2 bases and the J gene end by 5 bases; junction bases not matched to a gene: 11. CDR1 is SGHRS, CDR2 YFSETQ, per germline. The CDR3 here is CASSFDETGTGGTGELFF. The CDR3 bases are TGCGCCAGCAGCTTTGACGAGACCGGGACAGGGGGAACCGGGGAGCTGTTTTTT.

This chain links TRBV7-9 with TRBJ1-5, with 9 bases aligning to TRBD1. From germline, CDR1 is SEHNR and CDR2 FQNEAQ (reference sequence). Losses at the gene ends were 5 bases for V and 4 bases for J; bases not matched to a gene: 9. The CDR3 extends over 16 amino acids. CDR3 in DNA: TGTGCCAGCAGCCCCGACGGGACAGGGTTGAATCAGCCCCAGCATTTT. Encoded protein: CASSPDGTGLNQPQHF.